The clone carrying this T cell receptor beta chain was counted between two and nine times. These data originate in a study of beta chain features in type 1 diabetes. Germline V gene lookup returns CDR1 MGHRA and CDR2 YSYEKL. Deletions cut 4 bases from V and 1 base from J, with 13 bases between. The CDR3 runs to 15 residues. All of the isolated RNA was reverse transcribed, so expressed TCRB transcripts were sequenced. Generated by immunoSEQ multiplex PCR, the TCRdb table keeps only in-frame clones and is missing some. The sample contains about 270,000 clones, roughly 15% of which appear only once. The chain is built from TRBV4-1 and TRBJ1-1, with D possibly TRBD1 on 6 matching bases. Sequencing used naive CD4+ T cells from blood. The receptor comes from a middle-aged woman in good health. The CDR3 coding sequence is TGCGCCAGCAGCCCCCCCAGGGGCTGGAACACTGAAGCTTTCTTT. It is translated as CASSPPRGWNTEAFF.